These T cell receptor beta chains were read from a single sample in a study of shared clonotypes between healthy human individuals. The protocol was immunoSEQ multiplex PCR, while the TCRdb copy is restricted to in-frame clones and leaves out a portion. The sample holds under 1,100,000 clones, around 82% seen once. What was sequenced was memory CD4+ T cells from PBMCs. Source of these receptors: a man aged 18 to 30 in good health. Some clones in this sample may be carry-over from other donors' samples. CDR3s include the opening cysteine and the closing phenylalanine or tryptophan. The D gene is left open where the match is weak. Clone size, where shown, is once, few, many, or a class for clones that have expanded.

V gene,CDR3 length,D gene,clone size,J gene,CDR3 protein,CDR3 DNA
TRBV6-5,15,TRBD1,-,TRBJ2-5,CASATARDRQETQYF,TGTGCCAGCGCGACTGCCCGGGACAGACAAGAGACCCAGTACTTC
TRBV5-5,14,-,once,TRBJ2-5,CASSLRTAQETQYF,TGTGCCAGCAGCTTAAGGACAGCACAAGAGACCCAGTACTTC
TRBV5-1,14,-,-,TRBJ1-2,CASSLGRDSGGYTF,TGCGCCAGCAGCTTGGGCAGGGATAGTGGCGGCTACACCTTC
TRBV5-1,13,-,-,TRBJ1-2,CASSLVQNYGYTF,TGCGCCAGCAGCTTGGTACAGAACTATGGCTACACCTTC
TRBV30,13,-,-,TRBJ1-2,CAWSVDSNYGYTF,TGTGCCTGGAGTGTAGACTCTAACTATGGCTACACCTTC
TRBV18,13,-,once,TRBJ2-3,CASSGQDRDTQYF,TGTGCCAGCTCGGGCCAGGATCGAGATACGCAGTATTTT
TRBV28,14,-,-,TRBJ2-7,CASSQHTGAYEQYF,TGTGCCAGCAGTCAGCACACGGGAGCCTACGAGCAGTACTTC
TRBV5-1,16,TRBD2,-,TRBJ2-7,CASSLASGSLIYEQYF,TGCGCCAGCAGCTTGGCTAGCGGGAGTCTTATTTACGAGCAGTACTTC
TRBV30,12,-,-,TRBJ2-3,CAWTDSTDTQYF,TGTGCCTGGACAGACAGCACAGATACGCAGTATTTT
TRBV28,15,TRBD1,-,TRBJ1-1,CASRKAGQGAGEAFF,TGTGCCAGCAGGAAAGCGGGACAGGGGGCGGGTGAAGCTTTCTTT
TRBV9,14,TRBD1,-,TRBJ1-1,CASVVQGAGTEAFF,TGTGCCAGCGTCGTACAGGGGGCCGGAACTGAAGCTTTCTTT
TRBV7-3,14,-,-,TRBJ2-5,CASSLMAGSETQYF,TGTGCCAGCAGCTTAATGGCAGGGTCAGAGACCCAGTACTTC
TRBV10-3,15,-,-,TRBJ2-4,CAISDAGLAKNIQYF,TGTGCCATCAGTGACGCGGGGCTAGCCAAAAACATTCAGTACTTC
TRBV15,15,-,-,TRBJ2-3,CATSRGDGYTDTQYF,TGTGCCACCAGCAGAGGGGACGGATACACAGATACGCAGTATTTT
TRBV5-1,15,-,once,TRBJ1-2,CASSLEPKVGLGYTF,TGCGCCAGCAGCTTGGAGCCCAAGGTCGGTCTTGGCTACACCTTC
TRBV7-9,12,-,-,TRBJ1-1,CASSSTFTEAFF,TGTGCCAGCAGCTCGACCTTCACTGAAGCTTTCTTT
TRBV27,13,TRBD1,once,TRBJ1-2,CASRSNRGVGYTF,TGTGCCAGCAGGTCCAACAGGGGGGTCGGCTACACCTTC
TRBV30,13,-,-,TRBJ2-7,CAWSVLAGTEQYF,TGTGCCTGGAGTGTACTGGCCGGGACCGAGCAGTACTTC
TRBV28,14,-,-,TRBJ2-7,CASSPGTVPYEQYF,TGTGCCAGCAGTCCAGGGACCGTACCCTACGAGCAGTACTTC
TRBV11-3,13,TRBD1,-,TRBJ1-2,CASTTTGNYGYTF,TGTGCCAGCACCACGACAGGGAACTATGGCTACACCTTC
TRBV5-4,18,TRBD2,-,TRBJ2-1,CASSLGLAGPPSYNEQFF,TGTGCCAGCAGCTTGGGGCTAGCGGGCCCCCCCTCCTACAATGAGCAGTTCTTC
TRBV7-9,14,-,-,TRBJ1-4,CASSLGVSGEKLFF,TGTGCCAGCAGCTTAGGGGTCTCGGGTGAAAAACTGTTTTTT
TRBV6-5,14,-,-,TRBJ2-7,CASSTPGTPYEQYF,TGTGCCAGCAGTACTCCGGGAACCCCCTACGAGCAGTACTTC
TRBV7-3,14,-,-,TRBJ2-5,CASRKDFSQETQYF,TGTGCCAGCAGGAAGGACTTTTCTCAAGAGACCCAGTACTTC
TRBV5-5,13,-,-,TRBJ2-1,CASSLVWPAPSFF,TGTGCCAGCAGCTTGGTTTGGCCGGCCCCTTCGTTCTTC
TRBV5-1,14,TRBD1,-,TRBJ1-2,CASSLETRTGRYTF,TGCGCCAGCAGCTTGGAAACGCGGACAGGGCGCTACACCTTC
TRBV11-1,13,-,once,TRBJ2-5,CASSSTVEETQYF,TGTGCCAGCAGCTCGACAGTTGAAGAGACCCAGTACTTC
TRBV5-1,13,-,-,TRBJ2-1,CASSPAFGDEQFF,TGCGCCAGCAGCCCTGCGTTTGGAGATGAGCAGTTCTTC
TRBV29-1,13,-,-,TRBJ1-4,CSVADQGNEKLFF,TGCAGCGTTGCCGATCAGGGGAATGAAAAACTGTTTTTT
TRBV7-3,13,TRBD1,-,TRBJ2-1,CASSSQGDAEQFF,TGTGCCAGCAGCTCGCAGGGGGACGCTGAGCAGTTCTTC
TRBV7-3,13,-,-,TRBJ1-1,CASSLIRDSEAFF,TGTGCCAGCAGCTTAATACGTGACAGTGAAGCTTTCTTT
TRBV9,15,-,-,TRBJ1-4,CASSFRDVRNEKLFF,TGTGCCAGCAGCTTCCGGGACGTGAGGAATGAAAAACTGTTTTTT
TRBV19,15,TRBD1,-,TRBJ2-7,CASRGPGQGSDEQYF,TGTGCCAGTAGGGGTCCGGGACAGGGGTCCGACGAGCAGTACTTC
TRBV7-3,15,TRBD1,-,TRBJ2-1,CASAYDRGEWNEQFF,TGTGCCAGCGCTTACGACAGGGGGGAATGGAATGAGCAGTTCTTC
TRBV6-1,16,-,-,TRBJ1-5,CASSDRVPNSNQPQHF,TGTGCCAGCAGTGACAGGGTACCTAATAGCAATCAGCCCCAGCATTTT
TRBV7-9,16,-,-,TRBJ2-5,CASSLVSGIVGETQYF,TGTGCCAGCAGCTTAGTATCCGGGATCGTGGGAGAGACCCAGTACTTC
TRBV28,14,-,-,TRBJ1-5,CASSRPPGNQPQHF,TGTGCCAGCAGTCGCCCACCTGGCAATCAGCCCCAGCATTTT
TRBV19,15,-,-,TRBJ2-2,CASSTRGGRTGELFF,TGTGCCAGTAGTACCAGAGGGGGACGAACCGGGGAGCTGTTTTTT
TRBV19,14,-,-,TRBJ1-2,CASSIALGAYGYTF,TGTGCCAGTAGTATAGCCCTCGGCGCATATGGCTACACCTTC
TRBV28,14,-,once,TRBJ2-7,CASSLAGGSYEQYF,TGTGCCAGCAGTTTAGCGGGTGGGTCCTACGAGCAGTACTTC
TRBV19,15,-,-,TRBJ1-2,CASSPRAAGAYGYTF,TGTGCCAGTAGTCCGAGGGCAGCTGGGGCATATGGCTACACCTTC
TRBV4-3,14,-,-,TRBJ2-4,CASSQEHLFDIQYF,TGCGCCAGCAGCCAAGAACACTTATTCGACATTCAGTACTTC
TRBV5-1,18,TRBD1,-,TRBJ2-2,CASSLFSGQAGDTGELFF,TGCGCCAGCAGCTTGTTCTCCGGACAGGCCGGAGACACCGGGGAGCTGTTTTTT
TRBV14,15,-,-,TRBJ1-2,CASSQELGRVAGYTF,TGTGCCAGCAGCCAAGAGCTGGGGCGGGTAGCTGGCTACACCTTC
TRBV5-1,15,-,-,TRBJ2-3,CASSLVAKSTDTQYF,TGCGCCAGCAGCTTGGTCGCCAAAAGCACAGATACGCAGTATTTT
TRBV5-1,13,-,-,TRBJ2-3,CASSVRDEDTQYF,TGCGCCAGCAGCGTAAGGGATGAAGATACGCAGTATTTT
TRBV11-1,15,TRBD2,few,TRBJ2-7,CASSQSGTSGYEQYF,TGTGCCAGCAGCCAATCCGGGACTAGCGGCTACGAGCAGTACTTC
TRBV7-3,14,-,-,TRBJ2-5,CASSLDRDQETQYF,TGTGCCAGCAGCCTCGACAGAGACCAAGAGACCCAGTACTTC
TRBV6-6,13,-,-,TRBJ2-7,CASSYRQFGVQYF,TGTGCCAGCAGTTACCGGCAATTTGGGGTGCAGTACTTC
TRBV6-6,13,-,few,TRBJ1-1,CASSYSKNTEAFF,TGTGCCAGCAGTTACTCGAAGAACACTGAAGCTTTCTTT
TRBV7-8,15,TRBD2,-,TRBJ2-7,CASSLATSGAYEQYF,TGTGCCAGCAGCTTAGCGACTAGCGGGGCCTACGAGCAGTACTTC
TRBV7-9,15,TRBD1,-,TRBJ1-4,CASSLGTGSGEKLFF,TGTGCCAGCAGCCTAGGGACAGGGTCGGGCGAAAAACTGTTTTTT
TRBV27,15,-,-,TRBJ2-6,CASSPGRAGANVLTF,TGTGCCAGCAGTCCAGGACGGGCTGGGGCCAACGTCCTGACTTTC
TRBV6-1,15,-,-,TRBJ1-2,CASSPRGRFLNGYTF,TGTGCCAGCAGTCCCCGGGGGAGGTTCTTAAATGGCTACACCTTC
TRBV18,15,TRBD1,-,TRBJ1-1,CASSPDRAEYTEAFF,TGTGCCAGCTCACCTGACAGGGCTGAGTACACTGAAGCTTTCTTT
TRBV6-5,16,TRBD2,-,TRBJ2-1,CASSYRGSGIFNEQFF,TGTGCCAGCAGTTATCGCGGCAGCGGGATCTTTAATGAGCAGTTCTTC
TRBV5-1,15,TRBD2,-,TRBJ2-4,CASSNLAEAKNIQYF,TGCGCCAGCAGCAACCTAGCGGAAGCCAAAAACATTCAGTACTTC
TRBV5-8,13,-,-,TRBJ1-2,CASSPDFNYGYTF,TGTGCCAGCAGCCCGGACTTTAACTATGGCTACACCTTC
TRBV9,15,-,few,TRBJ1-1,CASSVWMGQNTEAFF,TGTGCCAGCAGCGTATGGATGGGACAGAACACTGAAGCTTTCTTT
TRBV5-6,18,TRBD1,-,TRBJ2-6,CASSLLRGLNSGANVLTF,TGTGCCAGCAGCTTGCTCAGGGGGCTAAACTCTGGGGCCAACGTCCTGACTTTC